This T cell receptor (beta chain) stems from a study of beta chain features in type 1 diabetes. The study, taken as a whole, reports: All four CD4+ subsets from Type 1 diabetes patients carried moderately but significantly shorter TCRB CDR3s. Sequencing of cDNA might inflate the share of cells that strongly express TCR.

As for this clone: As yet, its antigen is unknown.

What was sequenced were expressed TCRB transcripts, since all of the isolated RNA had been reverse transcribed. TCRdb's table, derived via immunoSEQ multiplex PCR, lists solely in-frame clones and lacks some. The repertoire holds 640,000 or so clones, with 13% as singletons. CD45RO/CCR7/CD25/CD127/CD95/CD27 staining was used to isolate CD4+ naive, central memory, regulatory and stem cell-like memory cells by sorting. The sample comprised naive CD4+ T cells from blood. The sequence came from a man aged 18-30 years with type 1 diabetes.

The chain's CDR3 is CASSPGGRTDTQYF. For the CDR3, the DNA is TGTGCCAGCAGCCCCGGGGGGCGCACAGATACGCAGTATTTT. The V and J genes are TRBV5-4 and TRBJ2-3; possibly TRBD2 for D (7 bases). The CDR3 spans 14 residues. Deletions cut 4 bases from V and 1 base from J, with 10 bases between. The germline CDR1 and CDR2 sequences are SGHNT and YYREEE (reference sequence).